A selection of T cell receptor beta chains follows, all from one sample in a study of blood T cell repertoires in COVID-19. Produced via immunoSEQ multiplex PCR; TCRdb's table is partial and in-frame only. The table includes a few hundred thousand clones, 75% to 90% detected once. Sequenced sample: PBMCs or T cells enriched from blood (not recorded which). The origin of the receptors is a woman in her late teens or twenties in a cohort exposed to, infected with or recovered from COVID-19 (not recorded which). The conserved cysteine and the conserved F or W are not part of the CDR3 here. A D gene is named only where the DNA matches it firmly.

NA	TRBJ2-5	TRBV7-9	ASSLGTRADQETQY
TRBD2	TRBJ2-1	TRBV9	ASSVEAGETYNEQF
NA	TRBJ1-2	TRBV10-2	ASSEWGDSGYT
NA	TRBJ1-1	TRBV2	ASTTDDTEAF
TRBD2	TRBJ2-7	TRBV18	ASSPLSGGENEQY
NA	TRBJ2-1	TRBV5-8	ASSLDRATF
NA	TRBJ2-6	TRBV6-5	ASSGTANVLT
NA	TRBJ1-6	TRBV6-1	ASSEMPGALH
NA	TRBJ1-1	TRBV3-1/TRBV3-2	ASSHSGVAVGEAF
TRBD1	TRBJ1-5	TRBV27	ASSPEGQGGQPQH
TRBD1	TRBJ2-6	TRBV11-2	ASSSGTGTLSGANVLT
TRBD2	TRBJ2-6	TRBV12-5	ASGQGGTGANVLT
TRBD2	TRBJ2-7	TRBV3-1/TRBV3-2	ASSPLGGSFLYEQY
NA	TRBJ1-1	TRBV30	AWSLDRNTEAF
NA	TRBJ2-2	TRBV14	ASSQQGWAGELF
TRBD1	TRBJ1-2	TRBV6-5	ASSYGRTGSNGYT
NA	TRBJ1-4	TRBV18	ASSPRQSNEKLF
TRBD1	TRBJ2-5	TRBV3-1/TRBV3-2	ASSQAQGQETQY
NA	TRBJ1-5	TRBV7-9	ASSSQVFEPQH
NA	TRBJ1-5	TRBV27	ASSLRRGGQPQH
NA	TRBJ1-1	TRBV5-1	ASSLFSQLNTEAF
TRBD1	TRBJ2-7	TRBV28	ASSFRPDRSSYEQY
NA	TRBJ1-5	TRBV27	ASAAVNQPQH
NA	TRBJ1-1	TRBV3-1/TRBV3-2	ASTIATNTEAF
TRBD1	TRBJ1-2	TRBV19	ASSIWDSANYGYT
TRBD1	TRBJ1-2	TRBV28	ASSPPDRGVVGYT